This T cell receptor beta chain was captured by sequencing in a study of response to subunit inactivated influenza vaccine. Study results and limitations: Authors suggested seasonal influenza vaccinations each recruit few new T cells.

The V gene's germline CDR1 is SGHRS and CDR2 YFSETQ. This CDR3 comprises 13 residues. V lost 0 bases to trimming and J lost 6 bases; unmatched junction nucleotides: 2. Note on this clonotype: Its specificity is unknown.

TCRdb re-derived calls from the RT-PCR reads in MiXCR, one entry per CDR3 protein. The table has some 500,000 distinct CDR3 sequences, 10% to 15% seen once. The source of this sequence is a man in his forties or fifties who received an inactivated influenza vaccine. Sequences were derived from PBMCs from blood, sampled roughly 48 days after vaccination. This chain links TRBV5-1 with TRBJ2-7; 8 bases fit TRBD1. CDR3 sequence reads: CASSLGQGTEQYF. As DNA, the CDR3 is TGCGCCAGCAGCTTGGGACAGGGGACCGAGCAGTACTTC.